These T cell receptor beta chains were read from a single sample in a study of OX40 agonist ivuxolimab in advanced cancers. Using immunoSEQ multiplex PCR, the repertoire was profiled, and TCRdb retains in-frame clones only, with some absent. The top ten clones hold approximately 25% of a sample with around 23,000 clones, around nine tenths of them seen once. The source was CD4+ or CD8+ T cells sorted from blood, collected in a trial of the OX40 agonist ivuxolimab. These receptors all stem from an adult with an advanced solid tumor such as melanoma, head and neck, liver or kidney cancer. Both conserved end residues are part of each CDR3. The D gene is left open where the match is weak. Rows may omit the clone size; those that give it use once, few, many or a size class.

TRBV28,TRBJ1-1,NA,NA,CASSFRVSSTEAFF,TGTGCCAGCAGTTTTCGTGTGTCCTCCACTGAAGCTTTCTTT
TRBV25-1,TRBJ2-1,TRBD2,NA,CASSGDYTEGEQFF,TGTGCCAGCAGTGGGGACTATACCGAAGGTGAGCAGTTCTTC
TRBV11-2,TRBJ2-7,NA,few,CASSLGPDYEQYF,TGTGCCAGCAGCCTGGGGCCAGACTACGAGCAGTACTTC
TRBV7-2,TRBJ2-7,NA,NA,CASSVGAVSSYEQYF,TGTGCCAGCAGCGTCGGGGCTGTAAGCTCCTACGAGCAGTACTTC
TRBV19,TRBJ1-1,NA,NA,CASRDPGLNTEAFF,TGTGCCAGTAGGGACCCAGGCCTGAACACTGAAGCTTTCTTT
TRBV2,TRBJ2-5,NA,once,CASSGGGEETQYF,TGTGCCAGCAGTGGGGGCGGAGAAGAGACCCAGTACTTC
TRBV4-1,TRBJ1-1,NA,NA,CASSHKNDKNTEAFF,TGCGCCAGCAGCCACAAAAACGACAAGAACACTGAAGCTTTCTTT
TRBV9,TRBJ1-4,TRBD1,once,CASSPGGNEKLFF,TGTGCCAGCAGCCCAGGGGGTAATGAAAAACTGTTTTTT
TRBV6-5,TRBJ2-6,NA,NA,CATRTARGANVLTF,TGTGCCACCAGGACCGCCCGGGGGGCCAACGTCCTGACTTTC
TRBV11-2,TRBJ2-7,TRBD1,NA,CASSLGDSGFYEQYF,TGTGCCAGCAGCTTAGGGGACAGCGGTTTCTACGAGCAGTACTTC
TRBV30,TRBJ2-5,NA,NA,CAWSSWRQKYQETQYF,TGTGCCTGGAGTTCTTGGCGGCAGAAGTACCAAGAGACCCAGTACTTC
TRBV9,TRBJ1-3,TRBD1,NA,CASSVGDRASGNTIYF,TGTGCCAGCAGCGTAGGGGACAGGGCCTCTGGAAACACCATATATTTT
TRBV7-9,TRBJ2-5,NA,NA,CASSPYQGGETQYF,TGTGCCAGCAGCCCCTACCAGGGGGGAGAGACCCAGTACTTC
TRBV11-2,TRBJ2-5,TRBD2,once,CASSSTSGETQYF,TGTGCCAGCAGCTCGACTAGCGGGGAGACCCAGTACTTC
TRBV7-2,TRBJ2-7,TRBD1,NA,CASSPGQGAQEQYF,TGTGCCAGCAGCCCGGGACAGGGGGCGCAGGAGCAGTACTTC
TRBV9,TRBJ2-7,NA,NA,CASSVDGSSYEQYF,TGTGCCAGCAGCGTAGATGGGAGCTCCTACGAGCAGTACTTC
TRBV19,TRBJ2-7,TRBD1,NA,CASSTPDRDSYEQYF,TGTGCCAGTAGTACCCCGGACAGGGACTCCTACGAGCAGTACTTC
TRBV11-2,TRBJ2-7,NA,NA,CASSSDNSYEQYF,TGTGCCAGCAGCTCGGACAACTCCTACGAGCAGTACTTC
TRBV5-4,TRBJ2-3,TRBD2,NA,CASIPPGGGTDTQYF,TGTGCCAGCATCCCCCCGGGGGGGGGCACAGATACGCAGTATTTT
TRBV4-1,TRBJ2-5,NA,NA,CASSEEGPALQTQYF,TGCGCCAGCAGCGAAGAGGGACCGGCGCTACAGACCCAGTACTTC
TRBV6-1,TRBJ2-1,NA,NA,CASSEVYNEQFF,TGTGCCAGCAGTGAAGTCTACAATGAGCAGTTCTTC
TRBV6-5,TRBJ1-1,NA,NA,CASSLDGLNTEAFF,TGTGCCAGCAGTTTGGACGGATTGAACACTGAAGCTTTCTTT
TRBV19,TRBJ2-7,NA,NA,CASTLRAGAYEQYF,TGTGCCAGTACCCTCCGGGCAGGGGCCTACGAGCAGTACTTC
TRBV27,TRBJ2-3,TRBD2,NA,CASSLVGLAGATDTQYF,TGTGCCAGCAGTTTAGTCGGGCTAGCGGGAGCGACAGATACGCAGTATTTT
TRBV6-5,TRBJ1-2,NA,NA,CASSYEDSNYGYTF,TGTGCCAGCAGTTACGAGGACAGCAACTATGGCTACACCTTC
TRBV11-3,TRBJ2-1,NA,once,CASSGGVAQFF,TGTGCCAGCAGCGGCGGTGTAGCGCAGTTCTTC
TRBV10-3,TRBJ2-1,NA,NA,CAISDETRGSYNEQFF,TGTGCCATCAGTGATGAAACGCGGGGCTCCTACAATGAGCAGTTCTTC
TRBV5-1,TRBJ2-7,NA,NA,CASSPPRIGTEVDEQYF,TGCGCCAGCAGCCCACCGCGAATAGGTACCGAAGTCGACGAGCAGTACTTC
TRBV30,TRBJ2-5,NA,NA,CAWSEDREETQYF,TGTGCCTGGAGTGAGGACCGAGAAGAGACCCAGTACTTC
TRBV7-9,TRBJ2-6,NA,NA,CASSPPPGSGANVLTF,TGTGCCAGCAGCCCTCCACCTGGCTCTGGGGCCAACGTCCTGACTTTC
TRBV14,TRBJ2-5,NA,once,CASSQEGRRSGTQYF,TGTGCCAGCAGCCAAGAGGGTAGGCGAAGCGGGACCCAGTACTTC
TRBV11-2,TRBJ2-5,NA,once,CASSLHVGQETQYF,TGTGCCAGCAGCTTGCATGTCGGGCAAGAGACCCAGTACTTC
TRBV4-3,TRBJ2-7,TRBD2,NA,CASSQGTSVTYEQYF,TGCGCCAGCAGCCAAGGGACTAGCGTTACCTACGAGCAGTACTTC
TRBV10-2,TRBJ2-3,NA,NA,CASTWAGREEDTQYF,TGCGCCAGCACATGGGCGGGTAGGGAGGAAGATACGCAGTATTTT
TRBV5-4,TRBJ2-5,TRBD2,few,CASSLGGLAVQETQYF,TGTGCCAGCAGCTTGGGTGGACTAGCGGTCCAAGAGACCCAGTACTTC
TRBV4-3,TRBJ2-2,NA,few,CASSQHLGAAGELFF,TGCGCCAGCAGCCAACACCTAGGGGCAGCCGGGGAGCTGTTTTTT
TRBV11-2,TRBJ2-7,NA,NA,CASSLGPAYEQYF,TGTGCCAGCAGCTTAGGTCCCGCCTACGAGCAGTACTTC
TRBV7-2,TRBJ1-2,NA,NA,CASTRQGRHYGYTF,TGTGCCAGCACCCGGCAAGGGAGGCACTATGGCTACACCTTC
TRBV6-5,TRBJ2-7,NA,NA,CASSYGEIYEQYF,TGTGCCAGCAGTTACGGGGAGATCTACGAGCAGTACTTC
TRBV4-1,TRBJ2-3,NA,NA,CASSQLLIDTQYF,TGCGCCAGCAGCCAACTCCTTATAGATACGCAGTATTTT
TRBV11-1,TRBJ2-1,TRBD1,once,CASSLARGTGTDNEQFF,TGTGCCAGCAGCTTAGCGAGGGGGACAGGTACGGACAATGAGCAGTTCTTC
TRBV19,TRBJ2-4,NA,NA,CASRAGEFDWDIQYF,TGTGCCAGTAGGGCAGGGGAATTCGACTGGGACATTCAGTACTTC
TRBV21-1,TRBJ2-5,NA,NA,CASSTEPETQYF,TGTGCCAGCAGTACAGAGCCAGAGACCCAGTACTTC
TRBV7-6,TRBJ1-1,NA,NA,CASSLEPSQGSVNTEAFF,TGTGCCAGCAGCTTAGAGCCGAGTCAGGGGTCTGTGAACACTGAAGCTTTCTTT
TRBV27,TRBJ2-2,TRBD1,NA,CASSVTGGGFLGELFF,TGTGCCAGCAGCGTGACAGGGGGGGGTTTTCTCGGGGAGCTGTTTTTT
TRBV7-8,TRBJ2-1,TRBD1,once,CASGQGAYNEQFF,TGTGCCTCTGGACAGGGGGCCTACAATGAGCAGTTCTTC
TRBV28,TRBJ2-4,NA,NA,CASGGWLAKNIQYF,TGTGCCAGCGGGGGCTGGTTAGCCAAAAACATTCAGTACTTC
TRBV5-1,TRBJ2-1,NA,NA,CASSFGFLFDEQFF,TGCGCCAGCAGCTTCGGGTTTTTGTTTGATGAGCAGTTCTTC
TRBV4-2,TRBJ2-7,NA,NA,CASSLSGTAPYEQYF,TGTGCCAGCAGCTTAAGCGGGACAGCACCCTACGAGCAGTACTTC
TRBV7-6,TRBJ2-1,NA,NA,CASSFSPGNEQFF,TGTGCCAGCAGCTTTTCCCCGGGGAATGAGCAGTTCTTC
TRBV4-1,TRBJ1-1,NA,NA,CASSLPWSRSTEAFF,TGCGCCAGCAGCCTTCCGTGGTCTCGAAGTACTGAAGCTTTCTTT